Following are 6 T cell receptor beta chains from one sample sequenced in a study of shared clonotypes between healthy human individuals. Libraries were prepared by immunoSEQ multiplex PCR; TCRdb keeps only in-frame clonotypes and omits some of them. Of 2 million to 2.5 million clones listed, around 93% are singletons. The specimen sequenced was naive CD4+ T cells from PBMCs. Noted subset: CD45RA+ positively selected. The receptors derive from a young man in good health. Some clones in this sample may be carry-over from other donors' samples.

The chain has TRBV5-1 and TRBJ2-3; no definite D call. Germline V gene lookup returns CDR1 SGHRS and CDR2 YFSETQ. Trimming pared 2 bases from V and 0 bases from J, leaving 10 bases between. This CDR3 is 15 amino acids long. The CDR3 loop reads CASSFNPSSTDTQYF. The DNA for the CDR3 is TGCGCCAGCAGCTTTAACCCCTCGAGCACAGATACGCAGTATTTT.

The chain combines TRBV28 with TRBJ2-3; D is possibly TRBD1 or TRBD2 (5 bases each). V was shortened by 4 bases and J by 6 bases, with 23 bases between the two germline ends. The CDR3 sequence is 17 residues long. CDR1 is MDHEN and CDR2 is SYDVKM in the germline V gene. The CDR3 DNA follows: TGTGCCAGCAGTTCCCGCTTTTGGGGGAGTTCGGGGGATACGCAGTATTTT. Translating gives CASSSRFWGSSGDTQYF. Variable domain in full (rest from reference TRBV28 and TRBJ2-3): DVKVTQSSRYLVKRTGEKVFLECVQDMDHENMFWYRQDPGLGLRLIYFSYDVKMKEKGDIPEGYSVSREKKERFSLILESASTNQTSMYLCASSSRFWGSSGDTQYFGPGTRLTVL.

The chain is built from TRBV5-4 and TRBJ2-5, with 10 bases fitting TRBD2. There are 15 residues in the CDR3. The junction had 4 bases not matched to a gene; V was cut back by 0 bases and J by 5 bases. Germline loops: CDR1 SGHNT, CDR2 YYREEE (reference sequence). As DNA, the CDR3 is TGTGCCAGCAGCTTGGTTACTAGCGGGACGGAGACCCAGTACTTC. This sequence encodes CASSLVTSGTETQYF.

The rearrangement joins TRBV19 to TRBJ2-7; TRBD1 matches at 9 bases. The V and J ends lost 5 bases and 2 bases, in that order; junction bases with no gene match: 7. From germline, CDR1 is LNHDA and CDR2 SQIVND (reference sequence). The CDR3 has 15 residues. This CDR3 is CASSFRTGATYEQYF. In DNA, the CDR3 is TGTGCCAGTAGTTTTCGGACAGGGGCGACCTACGAGCAGTACTTC.

The chain is built from TRBV5-1 and TRBJ1-3; D is unresolved. CDR3 length: 15 residues. With 0 bases removed from V and 2 bases from J, the gap between germline ends came to 9 bases. Germline values: CDR1 SGHRS, CDR2 YFSETQ. The CDR3 loop reads CASSLDQSPGNTIYF. The CDR3 DNA sequence: TGCGCCAGCAGCTTGGATCAGAGCCCTGGAAACACCATATATTTT.

The rearrangement joins TRBV5-1 to TRBJ2-3; D is possibly TRBD2 (6 bases). Germline V gene lookup returns CDR1 SGHRS and CDR2 YFSETQ. V shed 2 bases and J shed 5 bases, with 15 bases lying between them. The CDR3 covers 15 residues. The CDR3 here is CASSFGGAEGDTQYF. CDR3 sequence (DNA): TGCGCCAGCAGCTTCGGAGGGGCCGAGGGAGATACGCAGTATTTT. The full variable domain, with the rest looked up from reference TRBV5-1 and TRBJ2-3, is KAGVTQTPRYLIKTRGQQVTLSCSPISGHRSVSWYQQTPGQGLQFLFEYFSETQRNKGNFPGRFSGRQFSNSRSEMNVSTLELGDSALYLCASSFGGAEGDTQYFGPGTRLTVL.